This TCR beta chain was sequenced for a study of preoperative IRX-2 immunotherapy in early breast cancer. The method was immunoSEQ multiplex PCR; TCRdb's version includes in-frame clones alone and lacks a portion of them. This sample has 25,000 or so clones; approximately 95% occur once, and the top ten carry around 16%. The germline gives CDR1 KGHSH, CDR2 LQKENI. The CDR3 covers 14 residues. The V segment lost 6 bases and the J segment 2 bases; nucleotides outside the gene matches: 6. The treatment: preoperative locoregional IRX-2 cytokine immunotherapy. Preoperative locoregional IRX-2 cytokine immunotherapy was tested in the phase Ib source study.

The source is a human donor with breast cancer. Sequencing was performed on tumor tissue, taken after IRX-2 immunotherapy. The V and J genes are TRBV18 and TRBJ2-5; 7 bases are a match to TRBD1. Here the CDR3 reads CASSLDREQETQYF. CDR3 nucleotide sequence: TGTGCCAGCTCTCTCGACAGGGAACAAGAGACCCAGTACTTC.